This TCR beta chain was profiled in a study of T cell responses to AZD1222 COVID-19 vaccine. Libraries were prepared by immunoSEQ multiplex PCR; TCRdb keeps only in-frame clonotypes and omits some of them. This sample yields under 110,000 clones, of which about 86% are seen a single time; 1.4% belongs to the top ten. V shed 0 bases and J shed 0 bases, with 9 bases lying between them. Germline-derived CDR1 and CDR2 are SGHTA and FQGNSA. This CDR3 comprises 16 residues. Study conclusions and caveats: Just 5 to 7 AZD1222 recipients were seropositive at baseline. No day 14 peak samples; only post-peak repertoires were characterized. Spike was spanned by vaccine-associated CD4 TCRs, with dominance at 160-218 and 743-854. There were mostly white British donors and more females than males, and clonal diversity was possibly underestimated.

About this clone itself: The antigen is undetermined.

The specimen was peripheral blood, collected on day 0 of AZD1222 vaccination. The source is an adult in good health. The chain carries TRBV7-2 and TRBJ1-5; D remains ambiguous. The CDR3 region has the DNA TGTGCCAGCAGCTTAGCCAATTTAAATAGCAATCAGCCCCAGCATTTT. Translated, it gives CASSLANLNSNQPQHF.